This T cell receptor beta chain was obtained from a study of shared clonotypes between healthy human individuals. Study-level findings and limits: Naive subsets typically showed greater estimated richness than memory subsets.

The CDR3 has 15 amino acids. Trimming shortened V by 4 bases and J by 4 bases, and 18 bases separated the two germline ends. From germline, CDR1 is SGDLS and CDR2 YYNGEE. Note on this clone: Its specificity is not known.

Libraries were prepared by immunoSEQ multiplex PCR; TCRdb keeps only in-frame clonotypes and omits some of them. Seen here are some 2.4 million clones, 93% observed once, and the top ten hold 0.36%. V gene TRBV9 combines with J gene TRBJ2-7, with a tentative D call TRBD1 (6 bases). This TCR was recovered from a man between 18 and 29 years old in good health. Some clones in this sample may be carry-over from other donors' samples. Sequencing used naive CD4+ T cells from PBMCs. The sample's subset: CD45RA+ positively selected. CDR3 residues: CASSYTGSPGYEQYF. In DNA form, the CDR3 reads TGTGCCAGCAGCTACACAGGGTCCCCTGGGTACGAGCAGTACTTC.